The next 14 T cell receptor beta chains were all read from a single sample in a study of low-dose radiotherapy and immunotherapy resistance in tumors. First-strand cDNA relied on TRAV- and TRBV-specific primers spanning alpha and beta chains. TCRs were amplified for around 20 PCR cycles with a constant-region primer and V-primer adapter. TCRdb fed the reads into MiXCR, producing one record per CDR3 protein. The sample records about 15,000 distinct CDR3 sequences, 60% being singletons. These receptors came from a human donor with advanced metastatic prostate, ovarian, gallbladder or colorectal cancer (not recorded which). This table probably holds off-target reads from a library built for another chain.

The V call is TRBV5-1, the J call TRBJ2-1, with a weak D call TRBD1 (5 bases). Trimming removed 5 bases at V and 6 bases at J, with 15 bases between. Looked up from germline, CDR1 is SGHRS and CDR2 is YFSETQ. The CDR3 loop spans 14 amino acids. CDR3: CASSQGQLGNEQFF. The CDR3 region has the DNA TGCGCCAGCAGTCAGGGCCAGTTGGGCAATGAGCAGTTCTTC. Complete variable domain (other parts from reference TRBV5-1 and TRBJ2-1): KAGVTQTPRYLIKTRGQQVTLSCSPISGHRSVSWYQQTPGQGLQFLFEYFSETQRNKGNFPGRFSGRQFSNSRSEMNVSTLELGDSALYLCASSQGQLGNEQFFGPGTRLTVL.

The CDR3, as DNA: TGTGCCAGCAGTTACTCGATAGATCCAGCGGATTTCTCCTACGAGCAGTACTTC. This gives the protein CASSYSIDPADFSYEQYF. The chain joins TRBV6-2 or TRBV6-3 to TRBJ2-7; D is perhaps TRBD2 (5 bases). This CDR3 contains 18 residues. Looked up from germline, CDR1 is MNHEY and CDR2 is SVGEGT. The V end was cut by 0 bases, the J end by 0 bases, with 18 bases between.

V and J are TRBV6-5 and TRBJ1-1, with 8 nucleotides matching TRBD1. The V and J ends lost 8 bases and 10 bases, in that order; junction bases with no gene match: 15. The germline CDR1 and CDR2 sequences are MNHEY and SVGAGI. This CDR3 comprises 14 residues. CDR3: CASLGGVEDRGAFF. CDR3 DNA sequence: TGTGCCAGCCTTGGGGGGGTCGAAGACAGGGGAGCTTTCTTT.

V and J are TRBV20-1 and TRBJ1-1; 10 nucleotides align to TRBD1. The CDR3 spans 17 residues. V was pared by 0 bases and J by 0 bases, with 7 bases of the junction left unmatched. The germline CDR1 and CDR2 sequences are DFQATT and SNEGSKA (reference sequence). Written as DNA, the CDR3 is TGCAGTGCTAGAGATCGGGACAGGGGAACCATGAACACTGAAGCTTTCTTT. Its translation is CSARDRDRGTMNTEAFF.

This clonotype was found a few times. CDR3 residues: CASSHARNYGYTF. The CDR3 DNA reads TGTGCCAGCAGCCACGCTCGGAACTATGGCTACACCTTC. The V gene is TRBV14, the J gene TRBJ1-2; no firm D call. V dropped 3 bases and J dropped 2 bases, with 7 bases sitting between them. This CDR3 region has 13 residues. CDR1 is SGHDN and CDR2 is FVKESK in the germline V gene.

V gene TRBV7-2 combines with J gene TRBJ2-3; D not certain. CDR3 length equals 13 residues. Germline values: CDR1 SGHTA, CDR2 FQGNSA. The germline V and J ends were trimmed by 3 bases and 1 base, with 5 bases remaining between them. CDR3 DNA: TGTGCCAGCAGCTTCCCAGGCACAGATACGCAGTATTTT. Translation: CASSFPGTDTQYF. Complete variable domain (other parts from reference TRBV7-2 and TRBJ2-3): GAGVSQSPSNKVTEKGKDVELRCDPISGHTALYWYRQSLGQGLEFLIYFQGNSAPDKSGLPSDRFSAERTGGSVSTLTIQRTQQEDSAVYLCASSFPGTDTQYFGPGTRLTVL.

The chain joins TRBV28 to TRBJ2-7; a weak D match, TRBD1 (5 bases). This CDR3 region has 14 residues. Germline V gene data show CDR1 as MDHEN and CDR2 as SYDVKM. V dropped 7 bases and J dropped 2 bases, with 15 bases sitting between them. CDR3 amino acids: CASTLKPGPYEQYF. In nucleotides, the CDR3 is TGTGCCAGCACTCTCAAACCAGGGCCCTACGAGCAGTACTTC.

The chain joins TRBV20-1 to TRBJ2-1, with 14 bases identical to TRBD2. The CDR3 consists of 12 residues. Unmatched junction bases numbered 7, after V lost 5 bases and J lost 16 bases. Germline-derived CDR1 and CDR2 are DFQATT and SNEGSKA (reference sequence). In nucleotides, the CDR3 is TGCAGTGCTGCCCGACTAGCGGGAGGGGAATTCTTC. Protein sequence: CSAARLAGGEFF.

The V gene is TRBV2, the J gene TRBJ2-1; tentatively, D is TRBD2 (7 bases). The length of the CDR3 is 14 residues. The germline CDR1 and CDR2 sequences are SNHLY and FYNNEI. V lost 8 bases to trimming and J lost 9 bases, with 20 bases between them. CDR3 region: CASGAGLVGGEQFF. CDR3 nucleotide sequence: TGTGCCAGCGGGGCAGGACTAGTAGGGGGTGAGCAGTTCTTC. The full variable domain, completed using reference TRBV2 and TRBJ2-1, is EPEVTQTPSHQVTQMGQEVILRCVPISNHLYFYWYRQILGQKVEFLVSFYNNEISEKSEIFDDQFSVERPDGSNFTLKIRSTKLEDSAMYFCASGAGLVGGEQFFGPGTRLTVL.

The chain carries TRBV6-1 and TRBJ1-1; possibly TRBD1 for D (6 bases). V shed 6 bases and J shed 1 base, with 12 bases lying between them. The germline V gene has CDR1 MNHNS and CDR2 SASEGT. This CDR3 is built from 14 residues. CDR3 coding DNA: TGTGCCAGCAGGAGGGGGGACCCGAACACTGAAGCTTTCTTT. Translation gives CASRRGDPNTEAFF.

The genes are TRBV12-3 or TRBV12-4 and TRBJ1-2; perhaps TRBD1 as D (5 bases). Trimming removed 6 bases at V and 2 bases at J, with 13 bases between. This CDR3 has 14 amino acids. The CDR3: CASRTQAGNYGYTF. The CDR3 nucleotides read TGTGCCAGCAGAACTCAAGCAGGGAACTATGGCTACACCTTC.

The chain employs TRBV28 and TRBJ2-5, with 7 bases identical to TRBD2. CDR3 length: 12 residues. V was clipped by 9 bases and J by 5 bases; unmatched bases: 6. CDR1 MDHEN and CDR2 SYDVKM come from the germline V gene. CDR3 residues: CASATSAETQYF. The CDR3 DNA sequence: TGTGCCAGTGCAACTAGCGCGGAGACCCAGTACTTC.

This clonotype has only a few counts. The chain couples TRBV28 to TRBJ1-5; D unresolved. Germline V gene data show CDR1 as MDHEN and CDR2 as SYDVKM. Deletions cut 4 bases from V and 0 bases from J, with 7 bases between. The CDR3 covers 14 residues. The CDR3 protein is CASSSGHSNQPQHF. DNA of the CDR3: TGTGCCAGCAGTTCTGGCCATAGCAATCAGCCCCAGCATTTT.

This clonotype was detected a few times. The chain recombines TRBV13 with TRBJ2-2, with D possibly matching TRBD1 (6 bases). Germline V lookup: CDR1 PRHDT, CDR2 FYEKMQ (reference sequence). This CDR3 contains 16 residues. With 3 bases removed from V and 5 bases from J, the gap between germline ends came to 16 bases. The CDR3 DNA sequence: TGTGCCAGCAGCTTCTTTAACAGGGTGGGGACCGGGGAGCTGTTTTTT. This codes for CASSFFNRVGTGELFF. The variable domain in full, completed from reference TRBV13 and TRBJ2-2, reads AAGVIQSPRHLIKEKRETATLKCYPIPRHDTVYWYQQGPGQDPQFLISFYEKMQSDKGSIPDRFSAQQFSDYHSELNMSSLELGDSALYFCASSFFNRVGTGELFFGEGSRLTVL.